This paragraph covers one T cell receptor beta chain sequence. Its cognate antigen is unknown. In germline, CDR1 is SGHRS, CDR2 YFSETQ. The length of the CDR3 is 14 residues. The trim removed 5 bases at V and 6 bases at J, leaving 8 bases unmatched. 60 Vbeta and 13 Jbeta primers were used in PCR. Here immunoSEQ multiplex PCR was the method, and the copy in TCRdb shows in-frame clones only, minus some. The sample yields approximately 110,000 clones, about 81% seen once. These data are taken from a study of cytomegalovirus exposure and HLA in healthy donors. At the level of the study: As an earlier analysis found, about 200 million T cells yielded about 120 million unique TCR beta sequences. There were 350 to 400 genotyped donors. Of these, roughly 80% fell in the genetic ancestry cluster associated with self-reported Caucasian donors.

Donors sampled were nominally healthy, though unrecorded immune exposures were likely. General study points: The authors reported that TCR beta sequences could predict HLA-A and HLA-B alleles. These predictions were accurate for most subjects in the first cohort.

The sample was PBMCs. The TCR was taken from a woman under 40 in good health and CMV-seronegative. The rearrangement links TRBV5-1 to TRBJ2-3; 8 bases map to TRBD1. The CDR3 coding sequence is TGCGCCAGCAGAACTCAGGGGGCAGGGGATACGCAGTATTTT. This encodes CASRTQGAGDTQYF.